Each of the 16 T cell receptor beta chains below was sequenced from the same sample in a study of regulatory T cells. Study-wide results and caveats: In CD3G-deficient patients, conventional CD4+ T cells were enriched for hydrophobic CDR3 residues at positions 6 and 7.

These receptors' antigens are unknown. The primer mix had 52 TRBV and 13 TRBJ primers. This table comes from immunoSEQ multiplex PCR, and its TCRdb copy is limited to in-frame clones, with some not included. The repertoire holds about 23,000 clones, with about 88% as singletons. The sequenced material came from conventional CD4+ T cells sorted from blood. These receptors all stem from a child aged 5-17 years with CD3G deficiency.

In its sample, this clone was seen once. V gene TRBV7-9 combines with J gene TRBJ2-7; D may match TRBD1 or TRBD2 (5 bases each). The germline V and J ends were trimmed by 5 bases and 9 bases, with 14 bases remaining between them. The CDR3 contains 12 residues. CDR1 and CDR2 (germline): SEHNR, FQNEAQ (reference sequence). The CDR3 spells CASSRENGAQYF. CDR3 DNA sequence: TGTGCCAGCAGCAGGGAGAATGGGGCGCAGTACTTC. The entire variable domain, with the rest obtained from reference TRBV7-9 and TRBJ2-7, is as follows: DTGVSQNPRHKITKRGQNVTFRCDPISEHNRLYWYRQTLGQGPEFLTYFQNEAQLEKSRLLSDRFSAERPKGSFSTLEIQRTEQGDSAMYLCASSRENGAQYFGPGTRLTVT.

The V and J genes are TRBV10-3 and TRBJ2-1; D might be TRBD1 or TRBD2, each matching 5 bases. Between the trimmed V and J ends, which lost 0 bases and 10 bases, there was a span of 10 bases. Germline V gene sequence: CDR1 ENHRY, CDR2 SYGVKD. CDR3 length: 13 amino acids. The CDR3 reads CAISESWGREQFF. The CDR3 DNA reads TGTGCCATCAGTGAGTCGTGGGGACGGGAGCAGTTCTTC.

V and J are TRBV6-6 and TRBJ1-1, with TRBD1 identical over 7 bases. The CDR3 has 14 amino acids. The junction had 9 bases not matched to a gene; V was cut back by 7 bases and J by 4 bases. Germline V gene data show CDR1 as MNHNY and CDR2 as SVGAGI (reference sequence). CDR3 sequence (DNA): TGTGCCAGCACCTCAGGGGGTAGGGTCACTGAAGCTTTCTTT. It codes for CASTSGGRVTEAFF.

The V and J genes are TRBV7-9 and TRBJ2-5; 10 nucleotides align to TRBD2. The CDR3 contains 16 residues. V lost 2 bases, J lost 3 bases, and 6 bases stayed unmatched. CDR1 is SEHNR and CDR2 is FQNEAQ in the germline V gene (reference sequence). The CDR3 loop reads CASSLSPAGGKETQYF. The DNA for the CDR3 is TGTGCCAGCAGCTTAAGTCCAGCGGGAGGGAAAGAGACCCAGTACTTC.

This chain uses TRBV28 with TRBJ2-7; perhaps TRBD1 as D (7 bases). The V end lost 4 bases, the J end lost 3 bases, and 16 bases lay between the germline ends. The germline V gene encodes CDR1 MDHEN and CDR2 SYDVKM. This CDR3 has 15 residues. As DNA, the CDR3 is TGTGCCAGCAGTTCAGGGGGAGGTTGGGACTACGAGCAGTACTTC. Protein: CASSSGGGWDYEQYF.

The chain joins TRBV6-5 to TRBJ1-2; the match to TRBD1 covers 8 bases. CDR1 is MNHEY and CDR2 is SVGAGI in the germline V gene. The CDR3 runs 14 residues. With V trimmed by 11 bases and J by 3 bases, 11 bases remained unmatched. The chain's CDR3 is CALRRDRPHYGYTF. Written as DNA, the CDR3 is TGTGCCTTGAGGAGGGACAGGCCTCACTATGGCTACACCTTC.

The chain joins TRBV11-3 to TRBJ2-3, with a possible D match to TRBD2 (5 bases). Germline V gene sequence: CDR1 SGHNT, CDR2 YENEEA. V dropped 8 bases and J dropped 2 bases, with 11 bases sitting between them. The CDR3 totals 13 residues. CDR3: CASSGGHTDTQYF. CDR3 coding DNA: TGTGCCAGCTCCGGAGGTCACACAGATACGCAGTATTTT. The variable domain in full, completed from reference TRBV11-3 and TRBJ2-3, reads EAGVVQSPRYKIIEKKQPVAFWCNPISGHNTLYWYLQNLGQGPELLIRYENEEAVDDSQLPKDRFSAERLKGVDSTLKIQPAELGDSAVYLCASSGGHTDTQYFGPGTRLTVL.

This clone was observed once. This chain connects TRBV28 to TRBJ2-7, with 10 bases identical to TRBD2. The CDR3 extends over 16 amino acids. Germline V gene sequence: CDR1 MDHEN, CDR2 SYDVKM. Unmatched junction bases numbered 12, after V lost 6 bases and J lost 4 bases. The CDR3 sequence: CASSSRPGLAKYEQYF. The CDR3 DNA reads TGTGCCAGCAGCTCCCGCCCGGGACTAGCGAAATACGAGCAGTACTTC.

This chain connects TRBV19 to TRBJ2-2; 9 nucleotides agree with TRBD2. The CDR3 has 14 residues. V lost 8 bases to trimming and J lost 6 bases; unmatched junction nucleotides: 7. Germline-derived CDR1 and CDR2 are LNHDA and SQIVND (reference sequence). CDR3 sequence reads: CASRPAGGPGELFF. DNA for the CDR3: TGTGCCAGTCGCCCAGCGGGGGGACCCGGGGAGCTGTTTTTT.

The chain uses TRBV28 and TRBJ1-1; D not resolved. CDR3 length: 16 amino acids. CDR1 and CDR2 from the germline V gene are MDHEN and SYDVKM. V was trimmed by 6 bases and J by 5 bases, leaving 22 bases between them. Here the CDR3 reads CASSSPTFRGRTEAFF. The CDR3 coding sequence is TGTGCCAGCAGCTCCCCCACCTTCCGGGGTAGGACTGAAGCTTTCTTT. Full variable domain (rest looked up from reference TRBV28 and TRBJ1-1): DVKVTQSSRYLVKRTGEKVFLECVQDMDHENMFWYRQDPGLGLRLIYFSYDVKMKEKGDIPEGYSVSREKKERFSLILESASTNQTSMYLCASSSPTFRGRTEAFFGQGTRLTVV.

The chain joins TRBV7-8 to TRBJ2-5; 14 bases agree with TRBD2. Judging by the DNA end, TRBJ2-7 fits better; the J call may be wrong. The CDR3 has 19 amino acids. Germline CDR1 is SGHVS and CDR2 is FQNEAQ. The DNA for the CDR3 is TGTGCCAGCAGCTTAGAAGGGGGACTAGCGGGAGATTTCCTCTACGAGCAGTACTTC. It is translated as CASSLEGGLAGDFLYEQYF.

The V call is TRBV13, the J call TRBJ1-1; D gene uncertain. This CDR3 region has 12 residues. The V end was cut by 3 bases, the J end by 8 bases, with 10 bases between. Germline assignment: CDR1 PRHDT and CDR2 FYEKMQ (reference sequence). The CDR3 DNA is TGTGCCAGCAGCTTCGGGCGGTCGGAAGCTTTCTTT. It specifies CASSFGRSEAFF.

The chain has TRBV7-9 and TRBJ2-3, with no clear D. Germline lookup yields CDR1 SEHNR and CDR2 FQNEAQ (reference sequence). The V end lost 4 bases, the J end lost 1 base, and 15 bases lay between the germline ends. The CDR3 spans 16 residues. The CDR3 here is CASSSSWGKGTDTQYF. The CDR3 coding sequence is TGTGCCAGCAGCTCTTCCTGGGGAAAGGGCACAGATACGCAGTATTTT.

The chain links TRBV28 to TRBJ1-1, with 12 bases aligning to TRBD1. Per the germline V gene, CDR1 is MDHEN and CDR2 is SYDVKM. The length of the CDR3 is 15 residues. The V segment lost 7 bases and the J segment 7 bases; nucleotides outside the gene matches: 10. The CDR3 sequence is CASKAGDRGHVEAFF. CDR3 sequence (DNA): TGTGCCAGCAAGGCGGGGGACAGGGGGCATGTTGAAGCTTTCTTT.

The chain has TRBV28 and TRBJ2-7; TRBD2 aligns across 8 bases. Trimming at V came to 3 bases and at J to 5 bases, leaving 9 bases not matched to a gene. This CDR3 spans 15 amino acids. CDR1 MDHEN and CDR2 SYDVKM come from the germline V gene. The CDR3: CASSFRGGAGHEQYF. CDR3 DNA sequence: TGTGCCAGCAGTTTTCGGGGGGGCGCGGGCCACGAGCAGTACTTC.

The V call is TRBV6-1, the J call TRBJ2-3; no firm D call. Looked up from germline, CDR1 is MNHNS and CDR2 is SASEGT. The CDR3 consists of 11 residues. The V and J ends lost 3 bases and 8 bases respectively, with 6 bases between them. This chain's CDR3 is CASSEASTQYF. DNA for the CDR3: TGTGCCAGCAGTGAGGCGAGTACGCAGTATTTT.